Included here is one T cell receptor (beta chain) sequence, with context. Its antigen is unidentified. These data belong to a study of shared clonotypes between healthy human individuals. Study-wide results and caveats: Naive subsets generally exceeded memory subsets in estimated richness. Rarefaction indicated that sorted-subset sequencing remained incomplete although depth was large.

Naive CD8 isolation took CD45RO-negative cells positively selected for CCR7 and excluded terminally differentiated effector memory CD45RA+ cells. All donors were healthy HIV-negative adults lacking recent acute infections or vaccinations. Deep-level running was used for the assay. Generated by immunoSEQ multiplex PCR, the TCRdb table keeps only in-frame clones and is missing some. The sample consists of about 2.1 million clones, 80% to 95% of them appearing once. V shed 3 bases and J shed 5 bases, with 20 bases lying between them. The CDR3 has 16 amino acids. Germline V CDR1 and CDR2: ENHRY, SYGVKD. This clonotype originated in a man aged 18 to 29 in good health. Some clones in this sample may be carry-over from other donors' samples. The sequenced sample consisted of naive CD8+ T cells from PBMCs. V gene TRBV10-3 combines with J gene TRBJ2-7, with D perhaps TRBD1 (6 bases). CDR3 sequence reads: CAISDPGRGKENEQYF. The CDR3, as DNA: TGTGCCATCAGTGATCCGGGCAGGGGTAAGGAAAACGAGCAGTACTTC.